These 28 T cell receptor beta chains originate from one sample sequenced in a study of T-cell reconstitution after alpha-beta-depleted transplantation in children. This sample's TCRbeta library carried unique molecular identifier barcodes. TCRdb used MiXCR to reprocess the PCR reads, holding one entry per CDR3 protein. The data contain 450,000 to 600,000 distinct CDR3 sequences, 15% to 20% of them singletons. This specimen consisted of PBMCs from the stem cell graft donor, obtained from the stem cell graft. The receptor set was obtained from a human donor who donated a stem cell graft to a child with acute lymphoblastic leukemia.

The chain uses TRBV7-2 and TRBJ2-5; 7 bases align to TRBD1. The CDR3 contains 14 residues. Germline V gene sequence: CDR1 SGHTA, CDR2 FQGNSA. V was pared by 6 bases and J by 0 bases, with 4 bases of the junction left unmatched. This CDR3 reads CASSPTGYQETQYF. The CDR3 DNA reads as TGTGCCAGCAGTCCGACAGGGTACCAAGAGACCCAGTACTTC.

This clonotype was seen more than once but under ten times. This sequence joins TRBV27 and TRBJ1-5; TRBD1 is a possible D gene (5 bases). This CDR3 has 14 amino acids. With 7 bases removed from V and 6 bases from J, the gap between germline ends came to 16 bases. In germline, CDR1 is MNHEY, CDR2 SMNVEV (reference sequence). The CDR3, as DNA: TGTGCCAGCACCTTCGGGGGTGAGTGTCAGCCCCAGCATTTT. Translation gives CASTFGGECQPQHF.

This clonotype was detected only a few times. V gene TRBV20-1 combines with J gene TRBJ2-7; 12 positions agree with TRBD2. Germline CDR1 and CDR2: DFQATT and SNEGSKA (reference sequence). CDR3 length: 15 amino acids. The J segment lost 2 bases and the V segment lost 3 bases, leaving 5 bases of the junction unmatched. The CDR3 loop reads CSARGLAGEPYEQYF. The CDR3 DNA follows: TGCAGTGCTAGGGGACTAGCGGGTGAACCCTACGAGCAGTACTTC.

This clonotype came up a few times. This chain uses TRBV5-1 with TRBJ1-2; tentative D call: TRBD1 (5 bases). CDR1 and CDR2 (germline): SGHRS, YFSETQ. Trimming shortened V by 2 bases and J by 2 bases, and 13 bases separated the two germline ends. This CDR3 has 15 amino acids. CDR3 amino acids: CASSFSSGENYGYTF. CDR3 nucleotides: TGCGCCAGCAGCTTCTCTTCGGGGGAAAACTATGGCTACACCTTC.

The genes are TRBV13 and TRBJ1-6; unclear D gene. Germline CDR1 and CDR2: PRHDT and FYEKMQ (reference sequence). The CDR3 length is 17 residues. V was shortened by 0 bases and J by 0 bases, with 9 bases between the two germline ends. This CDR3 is CASSLGRSVSYNSPLHF. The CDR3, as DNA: TGTGCCAGCAGCTTAGGCCGATCCGTCTCCTATAATTCACCCCTCCACTTT.

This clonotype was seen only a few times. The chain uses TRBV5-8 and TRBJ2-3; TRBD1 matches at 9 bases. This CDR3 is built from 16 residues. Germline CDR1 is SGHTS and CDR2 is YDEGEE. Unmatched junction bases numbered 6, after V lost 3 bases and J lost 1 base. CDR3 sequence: CASSSGTGIGTDTQYF. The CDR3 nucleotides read TGTGCCAGCAGCTCCGGGACAGGGATTGGCACAGATACGCAGTATTTT.

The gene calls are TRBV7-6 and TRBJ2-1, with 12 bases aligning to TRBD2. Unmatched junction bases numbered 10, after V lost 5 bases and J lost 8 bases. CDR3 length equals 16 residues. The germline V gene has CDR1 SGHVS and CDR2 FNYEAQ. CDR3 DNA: TGTGCCAGCAGCCAGCCTCGGACTAGCGGGAAGGATGAGCAGTTCTTC. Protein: CASSQPRTSGKDEQFF.

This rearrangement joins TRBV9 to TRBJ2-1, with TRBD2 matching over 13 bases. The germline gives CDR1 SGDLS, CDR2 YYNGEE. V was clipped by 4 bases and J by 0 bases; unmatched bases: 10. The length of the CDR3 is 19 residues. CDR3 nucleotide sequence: TGTGCCAGCAGCCCTCGACTAGCGGGAGGTTCCAGCTCCTACAATGAGCAGTTCTTC. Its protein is CASSPRLAGGSSSYNEQFF.

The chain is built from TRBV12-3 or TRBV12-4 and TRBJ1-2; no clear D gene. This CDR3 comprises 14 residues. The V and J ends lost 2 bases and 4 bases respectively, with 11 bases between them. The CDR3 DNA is TGTGCCAGCAGTTTATCCCGGGTTATCTATGGCTACACCTTC. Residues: CASSLSRVIYGYTF.

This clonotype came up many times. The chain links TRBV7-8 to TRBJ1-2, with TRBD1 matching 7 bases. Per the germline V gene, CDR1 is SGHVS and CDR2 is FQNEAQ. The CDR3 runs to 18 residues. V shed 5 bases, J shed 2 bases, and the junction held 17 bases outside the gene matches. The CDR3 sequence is CASSPVGRGRGSNYGYTF. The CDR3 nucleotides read TGTGCCAGCAGCCCCGTAGGCAGGGGGAGGGGATCAAACTATGGCTACACCTTC.

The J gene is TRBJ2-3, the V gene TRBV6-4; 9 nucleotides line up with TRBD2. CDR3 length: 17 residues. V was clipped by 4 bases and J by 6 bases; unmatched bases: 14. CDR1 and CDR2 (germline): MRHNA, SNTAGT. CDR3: CASSASILAGGEDTQYF. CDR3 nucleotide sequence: TGTGCCAGCAGTGCCTCAATACTAGCGGGTGGAGAGGATACGCAGTATTTT.

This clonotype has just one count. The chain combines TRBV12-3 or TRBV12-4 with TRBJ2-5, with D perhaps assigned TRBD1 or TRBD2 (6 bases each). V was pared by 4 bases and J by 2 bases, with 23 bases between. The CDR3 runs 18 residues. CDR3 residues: CASSSRGMGANLQETQYF. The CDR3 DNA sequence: TGTGCCAGCAGTTCGCGGGGTATGGGGGCTAACTTACAAGAGACCCAGTACTTC.

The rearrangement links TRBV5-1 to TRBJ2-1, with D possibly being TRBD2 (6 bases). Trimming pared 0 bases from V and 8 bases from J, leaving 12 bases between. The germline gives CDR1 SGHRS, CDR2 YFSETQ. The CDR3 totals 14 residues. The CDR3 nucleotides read TGCGCCAGCAGCTTGGCCCACGGGGGTGATGAGCAGTTCTTC. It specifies CASSLAHGGDEQFF.

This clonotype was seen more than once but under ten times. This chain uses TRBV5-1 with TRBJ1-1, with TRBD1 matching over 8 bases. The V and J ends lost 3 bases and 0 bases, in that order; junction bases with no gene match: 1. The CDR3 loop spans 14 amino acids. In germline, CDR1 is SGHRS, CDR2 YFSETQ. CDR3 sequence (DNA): TGCGCCAGCAGCTGGACAGGGATGAACACTGAAGCTTTCTTT. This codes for CASSWTGMNTEAFF.

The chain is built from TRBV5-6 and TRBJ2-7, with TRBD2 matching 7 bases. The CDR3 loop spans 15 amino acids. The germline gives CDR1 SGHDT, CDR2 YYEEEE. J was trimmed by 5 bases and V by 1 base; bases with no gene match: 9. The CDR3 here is CASSLLRTGGHEQYF. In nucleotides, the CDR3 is TGTGCCAGCAGCTTGCTGAGGACGGGAGGCCACGAGCAGTACTTC. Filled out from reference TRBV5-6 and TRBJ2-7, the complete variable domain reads DAGVTQSPTHLIKTRGQQVTLRCSPKSGHDTVSWYQQALGQGPQFIFQYYEEEERQRGNFPDRFSGHQFPNYSSELNVNALLLGDSALYLCASSLLRTGGHEQYFGPGTRLTVT.

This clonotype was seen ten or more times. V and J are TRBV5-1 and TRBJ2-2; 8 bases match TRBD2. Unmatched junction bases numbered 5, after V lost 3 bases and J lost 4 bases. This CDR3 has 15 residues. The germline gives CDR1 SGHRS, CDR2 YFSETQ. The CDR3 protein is CASSSAGVGTGELFF. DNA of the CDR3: TGCGCCAGCAGCTCAGCGGGAGTAGGCACCGGGGAGCTGTTTTTT.

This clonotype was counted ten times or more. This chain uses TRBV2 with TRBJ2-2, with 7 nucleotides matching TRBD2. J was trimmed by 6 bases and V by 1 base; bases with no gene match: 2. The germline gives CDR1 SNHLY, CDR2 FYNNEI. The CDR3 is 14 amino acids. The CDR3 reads CASSEGTSSGELFF. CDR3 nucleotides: TGTGCCAGCAGTGAAGGGACTAGTTCCGGGGAGCTGTTTTTT.

This chain's CDR3 is CASSLGGGLNTEAFF. The CDR3 DNA follows: TGTGCCAGCAGTTTAGGGGGAGGACTGAACACTGAAGCTTTCTTT. The chain employs TRBV27 and TRBJ1-1; weak D call: TRBD1 (5 bases). The V gene lost 2 bases and the J gene lost 0 bases, with 10 bases spanning the gap. The CDR3 sequence is 15 residues long. The V gene's germline CDR1 is MNHEY and CDR2 SMNVEV (reference sequence).

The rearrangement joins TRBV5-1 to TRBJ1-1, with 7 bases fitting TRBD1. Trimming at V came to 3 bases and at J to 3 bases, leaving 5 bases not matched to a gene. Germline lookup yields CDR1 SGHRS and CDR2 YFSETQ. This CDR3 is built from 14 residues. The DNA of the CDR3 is TGCGCCAGCAGCTCCGGACAGGTTTACACTGAAGCTTTCTTT. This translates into CASSSGQVYTEAFF.

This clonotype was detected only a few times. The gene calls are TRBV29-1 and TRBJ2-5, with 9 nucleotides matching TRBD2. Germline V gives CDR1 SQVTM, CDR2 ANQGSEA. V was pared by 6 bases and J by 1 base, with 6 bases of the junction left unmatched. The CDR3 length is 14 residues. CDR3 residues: CSVETSGSQETQYF. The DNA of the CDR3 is TGCAGCGTGGAGACTAGCGGAAGCCAAGAGACCCAGTACTTC.

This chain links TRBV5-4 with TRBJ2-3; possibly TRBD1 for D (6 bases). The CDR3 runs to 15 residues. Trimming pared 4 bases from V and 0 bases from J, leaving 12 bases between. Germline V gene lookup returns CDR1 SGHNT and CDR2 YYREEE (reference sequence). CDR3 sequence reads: CASSPQGVSTDTQYF. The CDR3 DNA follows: TGTGCCAGCAGCCCACAGGGAGTAAGCACAGATACGCAGTATTTT.

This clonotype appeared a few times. The CDR3 is CAAGGRMETQYF. Here the CDR3 DNA reads TGTGCCGCGGGCGGGAGAATGGAGACCCAGTACTTC. J is TRBJ2-5 and V is TRBV6-5; 7 positions match TRBD2. The germline gives CDR1 MNHEY, CDR2 SVGAGI. CDR3 length: 12 residues. V was clipped by 11 bases and J by 5 bases; unmatched bases: 8.

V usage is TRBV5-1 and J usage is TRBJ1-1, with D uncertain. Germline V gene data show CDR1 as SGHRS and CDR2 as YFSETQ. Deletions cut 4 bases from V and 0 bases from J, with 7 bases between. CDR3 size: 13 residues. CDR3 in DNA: TGCGCCAGCAGCGTCTACATGAACACTGAAGCTTTCTTT. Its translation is CASSVYMNTEAFF.

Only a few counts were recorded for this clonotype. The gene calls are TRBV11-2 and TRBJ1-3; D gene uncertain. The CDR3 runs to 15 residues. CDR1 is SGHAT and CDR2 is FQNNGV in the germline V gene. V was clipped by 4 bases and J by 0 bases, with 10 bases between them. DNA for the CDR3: TGTGCCAGCAGCTACGGACTGATCTCTGGAAACACCATATATTTT. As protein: CASSYGLISGNTIYF.

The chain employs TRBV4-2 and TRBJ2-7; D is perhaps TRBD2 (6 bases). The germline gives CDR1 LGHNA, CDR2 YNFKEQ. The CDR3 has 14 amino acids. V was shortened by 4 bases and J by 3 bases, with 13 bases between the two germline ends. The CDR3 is CASSLGGLDYEQYF. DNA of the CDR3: TGTGCCAGCAGCCTCGGGGGACTCGACTACGAGCAGTACTTC.

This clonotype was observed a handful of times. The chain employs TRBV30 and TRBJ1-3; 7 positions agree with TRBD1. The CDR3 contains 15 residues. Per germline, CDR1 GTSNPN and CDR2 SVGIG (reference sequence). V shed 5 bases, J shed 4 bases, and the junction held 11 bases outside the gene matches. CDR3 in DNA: TGTGCCTGGTCGTACAGGGGAAGGGCAGGAAACACCATATATTTT. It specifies CAWSYRGRAGNTIYF.

The CDR3 coding sequence is TGCGCCAGCAGCCCTCGACTAGCGGGAGGGCCCTACGAGCAGTACTTC. Its translation is CASSPRLAGGPYEQYF. The chain has TRBV5-1 and TRBJ2-7, with 14 bases matching TRBD2. The germline CDR1 and CDR2 sequences are SGHRS and YFSETQ. CDR3 length equals 16 residues. J was trimmed by 2 bases and V by 4 bases; bases with no gene match: 5.

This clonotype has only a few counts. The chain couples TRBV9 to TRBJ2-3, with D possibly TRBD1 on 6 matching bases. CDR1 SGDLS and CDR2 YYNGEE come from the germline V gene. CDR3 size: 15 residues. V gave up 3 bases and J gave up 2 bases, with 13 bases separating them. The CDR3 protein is CASSDPRGNTDTQYF. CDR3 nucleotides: TGTGCCAGCAGCGACCCCAGGGGCAACACAGATACGCAGTATTTT.